Listed here are 3 T cell receptor beta chains from one sample, sequenced in a study of cytomegalovirus exposure and HLA in healthy donors. PCR primers comprised 60 Vbeta and 13 Jbeta primers. TCRdb keeps only in-frame clones here, not all; method: immunoSEQ multiplex PCR. The top ten clones hold approximately 2.4% of a sample with some 200,000 clones, 75% to 90% of them seen once. The sequenced sample consisted of PBMCs. The source is a woman in her forties or fifties in good health and CMV-seropositive.

This clone was seen a few times. The rearrangement joins TRBV5-4 to TRBJ2-1; D possibly corresponds to TRBD2 (5 bases). The germline gives CDR1 SGHNT, CDR2 YYREEE (reference sequence). The CDR3 covers 12 residues. Trimming removed 7 bases from V and 6 bases from J, with 11 bases in between. CDR3 sequence (DNA): TGTGCCAGCTGGACTTTCAGCAATGAGCAGTTCTTC. As protein: CASWTFSNEQFF.

This sequence joins TRBV4-3 and TRBJ2-5, with 8 bases matching TRBD2. CDR3 length: 12 amino acids. The ends lost 10 bases at V and 1 base at J; junction bases unmatched: 2. Germline CDR1 is LGHNA and CDR2 is YSLEER. CDR3 protein: CATGGVQETQYF. The DNA of the CDR3 is TGCGCCACCGGGGGGGTCCAAGAGACCCAGTACTTC.

The chain combines TRBV6-5 with TRBJ1-2; tentative D call: TRBD1 (5 bases). The CDR3 sequence is 15 residues long. Per the germline V gene, CDR1 is MNHEY and CDR2 is SVGAGI. V shed 8 bases and J shed 4 bases, with 20 bases lying between them. CDR3 DNA sequence: TGTGCCAGCTCCTACAGTGGGGCTGGTAGCTATGGCTACACCTTC. Its protein is CASSYSGAGSYGYTF.